The TCR beta chain under discussion was sequenced for a study of beta chain features in type 1 diabetes. The CDR3 contains 11 residues. V was pared by 5 bases and J by 6 bases, with 5 bases between. Germline V gives CDR1 SGHRS, CDR2 YFSETQ. Reverse transcribing all isolated RNA meant expressed TCRB transcripts were sequenced. Using immunoSEQ multiplex PCR, the repertoire was profiled, and TCRdb retains in-frame clones only, with some absent. The top ten hold about 0.045% of the sample, which has 430,000 or so clones, around 10% seen once. The sequence was obtained from a woman between 18 and 29 years old in good health. The genes are TRBV5-1 and TRBJ2-2; no reliable D call. The sequenced sample was naive CD4+ T cells from blood. CDR3 loop: CASREAGELFF. In nucleotides, the CDR3 is TGCGCCAGCAGAGAGGCCGGGGAGCTGTTTTTT.